This T cell receptor beta chain was observed in a study of T-cell reconstitution after alpha-beta-depleted transplantation in children. Study-wide results and limits: Some patients showed high day-60 TCRbeta diversity, which derived from surviving recipient T cells and thymic progenitors. T-cell numbers and diversity, one year after transplant, stemmed largely from T cells that were newly produced.

Comment on this clonotype: Its target is not known.

Unique molecular identifiers were incorporated during preparation of the TCRbeta library. TCRdb re-called the PCR reads through MiXCR, storing one row per CDR3 protein. The top ten clones hold around 30% of a sample with about 980,000 distinct CDR3 sequences, roughly 29% of them seen once. Between the trimmed V and J ends, which lost 5 bases and 7 bases, there was a span of 18 bases. This CDR3 contains 15 residues. The chain employs TRBV12-3 or TRBV12-4 and TRBJ1-3; D call uncertain. Sequenced here: PBMCs, mostly from graft donor cells, sampled 360 days after TCRalphabeta/CD19-depleted stem cell transplant. The source is a boy under three years old who had a stem cell transplant for SCID, so the T cells may come from the graft donor. DNA of the CDR3: TGTGCCAGCAGTCCCGCTTCGGGAGCCCTGAACACCATATATTTT. Its translation: CASSPASGALNTIYF.